This T cell receptor beta chain was sequenced during a study of long-term antiretroviral therapy in people with HIV. Study observations and caveats: When set beside controls, HIV repertoires had CDR3 length ranges that were narrower. After ART, diversity increased yet remained lower than transplant donor controls.

This CDR3 is 15 amino acids long. V was clipped by 0 bases and J by 4 bases; unmatched bases: 4. Germline CDR1 is SGHNT and CDR2 is YYREEE (reference sequence). Run at survey level, the immunoSEQ assay was version v3.0. Measured with immunoSEQ multiplex PCR; TCRdb has only the in-frame clones, and not every one. Counted here are tens of thousands of clones, almost 90% occurring once; the ten biggest clones make up roughly 5.3%. Worth noting for this clone: Its cognate antigen is unknown.

The sequences come from unsorted PBMCs, collected around 4.5 years after starting antiretroviral therapy. The TCR comes from a man under 40 with HIV. V usage is TRBV5-4 and J usage is TRBJ1-3; 7 bases are a match to TRBD1. CDR3 in amino acids: CASSLAPGGGNTIYF. CDR3 in DNA: TGTGCCAGCAGCTTGGCGCCAGGGGGGGGAAACACCATATATTTT.